Listed below are T cell receptor beta chains from one sample, sequenced in a study of cytomegalovirus exposure and HLA in healthy donors. The repertoire was sequenced with immunoSEQ multiplex PCR; TCRdb's copy has only in-frame clones and lacks some. The sample lists around 130,000 clones; around 57% were seen once. The sample was PBMCs. These TCRs come from a male donor in good health and CMV-seronegative. Both conserved end residues are part of each CDR3. The D gene is left open where the match is weak. Clone sizes are given selectively: once, few, many, or a class where the clone is expanded.

TRBJ2-7	TRBD1	NA	TRBV27	TGTGCCAGCAGTTTGCAGAGACCCTCCGGGACAGGGGGCTACGAGCAGTACTTC	CASSLQRPSGTGGYEQYF
TRBJ1-2	NA	NA	TRBV28	TGTGCCAGTCGGACAGTTGATGGCTACACCTTC	CASRTVDGYTF
TRBJ1-2	NA	NA	TRBV19	TGTGCCAGTAGTATAGTCCCTCGGACTTGGGGGGGCTATGGCTACCCCTTC	CASSIVPRTWGGYGYPF
TRBJ1-1	TRBD1	NA	TRBV7-9	TGTGCCAGCAGCCCCCTAGCCGACAGGGGGTCATACACTGAAGCTTTCTTT	CASSPLADRGSYTEAFF
TRBJ1-1	TRBD1	NA	TRBV18	TGTGCCAGCTCACCTGGACAGGGGGCGCGGACTGAAGCTTTCTTT	CASSPGQGARTEAFF
TRBJ2-7	TRBD1	few	TRBV6-5	TGTGCCAGCAGCCGGGGACAGGGAGGGCGCGAGCAGTACTTC	CASSRGQGGREQYF
TRBJ2-1	NA	NA	TRBV7-8	TGTGCCAGCAACTCTCGAGCAGGTAACCTCCCCAATGAGCAGTTCTTC	CASNSRAGNLPNEQFF
TRBJ2-5	TRBD1	NA	TRBV18	TGTGCCAGCTCACCAGGGACAGCCCCGGAGACCCAGTACTTC	CASSPGTAPETQYF
TRBJ2-1	NA	NA	TRBV19	TGTGCCAGTACTGACAGGCCCTCATCCTACAATGAGCAGTTCTTC	CASTDRPSSYNEQFF
TRBJ1-1	NA	few	TRBV5-4	TGTGCCAGCAGCTTGACCGGGAACACTGAAGCTTTCTTT	CASSLTGNTEAFF
TRBJ2-3	TRBD2	NA	TRBV27	TGTGCCAGCAGTTTTAGCGGGGGGCTACTGACAGATACGCAGTATTTT	CASSFSGGLLTDTQYF
TRBJ2-1	TRBD2	NA	TRBV4-1	TGCGCCAGCAGCCGCTGGACTAGCGGGGACAATGAGCAGTTCTTC	CASSRWTSGDNEQFF
TRBJ2-7	NA	NA	TRBV15	TGTGCCACCAGCAGAGACCTGACAGGCCACGAGCAGTACTTC	CATSRDLTGHEQYF
TRBJ1-2	NA	NA	TRBV6-1	TGTGCCAGCAGGGTCACAGGGCAGAACTATGGCTACACCTTC	CASRVTGQNYGYTF
TRBJ2-2	NA	once	TRBV14	TGTGCCAGCAGCCAAGTCCTAGCGTCCGGGGAGCTGTTTTTT	CASSQVLASGELFF
TRBJ1-2	NA	NA	TRBV7-8	TGTGCCAGCAGCCCAAAACCGGGACAACCTAACTATGGCTACACCTTC	CASSPKPGQPNYGYTF
TRBJ2-7	NA	NA	TRBV7-9	TGTGCCAGCAGCTTAGGACTTTCAACTTACGAGCAGTACTTC	CASSLGLSTYEQYF
TRBJ1-1	NA	NA	TRBV7-3	TGTGCCAGCAGCTACTCGGGGGTAGGGATGGTCTTT	CASSYSGVGMVF
TRBJ1-5	TRBD1	NA	TRBV29-1	TGCAGTGTTACGGACAGGGATAAAGGCAATCAGCCCCAGCATTTT	CSVTDRDKGNQPQHF
TRBJ2-3	NA	NA	TRBV6-1	TGTGCCAGCAGTGAATCACAGGATCACACAGATACGCAGTATTTT	CASSESQDHTDTQYF
TRBJ1-2	TRBD1	NA	TRBV28	TGTGCCAGCAGGGAGACAGGGGATGGCTACACCTTC	CASRETGDGYTF
TRBJ2-7	TRBD2	NA	TRBV27	TGTGCCAGCAGTCTCCGCGGTAGCGGGTCCTACGAGCAGTACTTC	CASSLRGSGSYEQYF
TRBJ1-2	NA	NA	TRBV11-2	TGTGCCAGCAGTTACAGGACCCTTGAGGAGGGCTACACCTTC	CASSYRTLEEGYTF
TRBJ1-4	NA	NA	TRBV4-1	TGCGCCAGCAGCCCCTTTGACACCACGGCTAATGAAAAACTGTTTTTT	CASSPFDTTANEKLFF
TRBJ1-5	NA	NA	TRBV7-2	TGTGCCAGCAGCCTTCGTGTTAGCAATCAGCCCCAGCATTTT	CASSLRVSNQPQHF
TRBJ2-6	NA	NA	TRBV7-6	TGTGCCAGCAGCCCGGGGGTCTCTGGGGCCAACGTCCTGACTTTC	CASSPGVSGANVLTF
TRBJ2-2	NA	NA	TRBV7-6	TGTGCCAGCAGCCCCCCCGGGGGGCCGCACACCGGGGAGCTGTTTTTT	CASSPPGGPHTGELFF
TRBJ2-2	NA	NA	TRBV6-5	TGTGCCAGCAGTTACCAGGGGGGCACCGGGGAGCTGTTTTTT	CASSYQGGTGELFF
TRBJ1-1	TRBD1	once	TRBV30	TGTGCCTGGAAAAACCGGGACAGGGGGCTTACTGAAGCTTTCTTT	CAWKNRDRGLTEAFF
TRBJ2-3	TRBD2	few	TRBV28	TGTGCCAGCAGTCGTAGCGGGGCTAGCACAGATACGCAGTATTTT	CASSRSGASTDTQYF
TRBJ1-5	NA	NA	TRBV4-1	TGCGCCAGCAGCCAAGTTAGAGGGATCAATCAGCCCCAGCATTTT	CASSQVRGINQPQHF
TRBJ1-1	NA	NA	TRBV6-5	TGTGCCAGCAGTTACGTCGGCACTGAAGCTTTCTTT	CASSYVGTEAFF
TRBJ1-2	NA	NA	TRBV29-1	TGCAGCGTTGAAACAGCTAACTATGGCTACACCTTC	CSVETANYGYTF
TRBJ2-7	NA	few	TRBV5-4	TGTGCCAGCAGCTTGGACACCTCCTACGAGCAGTACTTC	CASSLDTSYEQYF
TRBJ2-2	NA	few	TRBV9	TGTGCCAGCAGCGTAGCCGAGCGTCTCACCGGGGAGCTGTTTTTT	CASSVAERLTGELFF
TRBJ1-4	NA	NA	TRBV7-9	TGTGCCAGCAGCTTGCTACAGGGCGGTTCTAATGAAAAACTGTTTTTT	CASSLLQGGSNEKLFF
TRBJ1-3	NA	NA	TRBV5-1	TGCGCCAGCAGCATAGCGGGCGGATCCCTTAATGGAAACACCATATATTTT	CASSIAGGSLNGNTIYF
TRBJ1-2	TRBD1	once	TRBV5-6	TGTGCCAGCAGCTTGGAGAGGAGGGGGCCTAACTATGGCTACACCTTC	CASSLERRGPNYGYTF
TRBJ2-7	NA	NA	TRBV19	TGTGCCAGTAGTAAGCAAGGAGCCAACTACGAGCAGTACTTC	CASSKQGANYEQYF
TRBJ1-5	NA	NA	TRBV2	TGTGCCAGCAGCGGGGGGGGGCGTCGCAATCAGCCCCAGCATTTT	CASSGGGRRNQPQHF
TRBJ2-1	TRBD1	NA	TRBV29-1	TGCAGCGTTGACCGTGGGACAGGGACCAATGAGCAGTTCTTC	CSVDRGTGTNEQFF
TRBJ1-3	NA	NA	TRBV5-4	TGTGCCAGCAGCTTGGGAGGACAGAGCTCTGGAAACACCATATATTTT	CASSLGGQSSGNTIYF
TRBJ1-2	TRBD1	few	TRBV7-9	TGTGCCAGCAGCTCCACGGGACAGGGATATGGCTACACCTTC	CASSSTGQGYGYTF
TRBJ2-1	TRBD1	few	TRBV7-9	TGTGCCAGCAGCTCGGGACAGAGCTCCTACAATGAGCAGTTCTTC	CASSSGQSSYNEQFF
TRBJ2-7	NA	NA	TRBV5-1	TGCGCCAGCAGTCTGCGTGTTCCCGCCTACGAGCAGTACTTC	CASSLRVPAYEQYF
TRBJ2-2	TRBD2	NA	TRBV5-4	TGTGCCAGCAGCGGGAGGGCGGGTTCTTACACCGGGGAGCTGTTTTTT	CASSGRAGSYTGELFF
TRBJ2-6	NA	NA	TRBV14	TGTGCCAGCTCTCGGGGGGCCAACGTCCTGACTTTC	CASSRGANVLTF
TRBJ2-2	TRBD1	NA	TRBV7-7	TGTGCCAGCAGCCCCGCCAGGGGGACCGGGGAGCTGTTTTTT	CASSPARGTGELFF
TRBJ1-2	TRBD1	NA	TRBV28	TGTGCCAGCAGGCCCCCTGGGACAGCCTATGGCTACACCTTC	CASRPPGTAYGYTF
TRBJ1-6	TRBD1	NA	TRBV10-3	TGTGCCATCAGTGAGTCGGGGAGGACAGGGCGAGGGTCACCCCTCCACTTT	CAISESGRTGRGSPLHF
TRBJ2-7	NA	NA	TRBV10-3	TGTGCCACCCTACCCGGTCCCTCCTACGAGCAGTACTTC	CATLPGPSYEQYF